This T cell receptor beta chain stems from a study of OX40 agonist ivuxolimab in advanced cancers. Background on the study: Hepatocellular carcinoma, melanoma, renal cell or head and neck cancer was diagnosed in the dose-escalation patients.

Libraries were prepared by immunoSEQ multiplex PCR; TCRdb keeps only in-frame clonotypes and omits some of them. The repertoire consists of about 48,000 clones, with around 79% occurring once and the leading ten covering approximately 2%. As for this clone: Its specificity is unknown.

General study points: Normalized expansion of T-cell clones was also low for some nonresponders. In the 0.1 to 3.0 mg/kg range, CD4+ and CD8+ blood T cells had expanded clonally by week 6.

Between the trimmed V and J ends, which lost 4 bases and 2 bases, there was a span of 12 bases. The length of the CDR3 is 14 residues. CDR1 is ENHRY and CDR2 is SYGVKD in the germline V gene. The V call is TRBV10-3, the J call TRBJ2-7; D gene ambiguous. The TCR comes from an adult with an advanced solid tumor such as melanoma, head and neck, liver or kidney cancer. Sequenced here: CD4+ or CD8+ T cells sorted from blood, sampled in a trial of the OX40 agonist ivuxolimab. In nucleotides, the CDR3 is TGTGCCATCAGTGGCACAACATTAGCCTACGAGCAGTACTTC. Translating it yields CAISGTTLAYEQYF.